The present T cell receptor (beta chain) was sequenced within a study of blood T cell repertoires in COVID-19. Study context: The United States, Italy and Spain supplied acute and convalescent COVID-19 samples. PBMCs, B-cell-depleted T cells, or T cells provided the cDNA or gDNA that made up the material.

As processed by the authors: Nucleated cell number was recorded as an estimate derived from reference gene primer amplification. Data came from immunoSEQ multiplex PCR; TCRdb stores just in-frame clones and leaves some out. V and J calls and clone size are as listed in that table; D and trimming were resolved from the DNA. The sample lists about 250,000 clones, approximately 92% seen once, with 3.5% to 5% in the top ten. Source material: peripheral blood. This receptor was obtained from a woman in her thirties or forties who had recovered from COVID-19.

The CDR3 region is CASSRAGGPAQFF. CDR3 bases: TGTGCCAGCAGTCGAGCGGGGGGCCCCGCGCAGTTCTTC. The rearrangement uses TRBV7-2 and TRBJ2-1; 9 bases align to TRBD2. The V gene end was trimmed by 6 bases and the J gene end by 12 bases; junction bases not matched to a gene: 9. Germline values: CDR1 SGHTA, CDR2 FQGNSA. This CDR3 spans 13 amino acids.